The rows below give T cell receptor beta chains drawn from one sample of a study of Tregs in tolerant kidney transplant recipients. Generated by immunoSEQ multiplex PCR, the TCRdb table keeps only in-frame clones and is missing some. The sample records about 77,000 clones, under 98% being singletons. This specimen consisted of CD4+ T cells from blood, obtained before the transplant. These receptors were collected from a human donor who received a combined kidney and bone marrow transplant. CDR3s include the opening cysteine and the closing phenylalanine or tryptophan. The D gene is left open where the match is weak. Size tells how often a clone was seen (once, few, many) or the class of an expanded clone, and some rows leave it out.

CDR3nt	CDR3aa	abundance	v_gene	d_gene	j_gene
TGTGCCAGCAGCTTAAGGGCTAGCGGGAGAGGGGACTCCTACGAGCAGTACTTC	CASSLRASGRGDSYEQYF	-	TRBV7-6	TRBD2	TRBJ2-7
TGTGCCAGTAATCCCTCCGGGACAGGGGGCTACGAGACCCAGTACTTC	CASNPSGTGGYETQYF	-	TRBV19	TRBD1	TRBJ2-5
TGTGCCACCAGCAGAACCTCAGGGGGTCAGGGGGTCGGGGAGCTGTTTTTT	CATSRTSGGQGVGELFF	-	TRBV15	TRBD1	TRBJ2-2
TGTGCCAGTAGGCCCCGGACTAGAGTGGGGTATGAGCAGTTCTTC	CASRPRTRVGYEQFF	-	TRBV19	TRBD2	TRBJ2-1
TGTGCCAGCAGTTACGGGACTAGCGGGAGAAATACGCAGTATTTT	CASSYGTSGRNTQYF	-	TRBV6-5	TRBD2	TRBJ2-3
TGTGCCAGCAGCTTGGCCAGGGAGCAGTACTTC	CASSLAREQYF	-	TRBV5-8	-	TRBJ2-7
TGTGCCAGCAGTTTAGTCCCAGGACAGGGTAATGAAAAACTGTTTTTT	CASSLVPGQGNEKLFF	-	TRBV27	TRBD1	TRBJ1-4
TGTGCCAGCAGTGGCCAGCCCAGGGCCACTGAAGCTTTCTTT	CASSGQPRATEAFF	-	TRBV6-1	-	TRBJ1-1
TGTGCCAGCGGGGGCGCAGGGTTATATTATGAAAAACTGTTTTTT	CASGGAGLYYEKLFF	-	TRBV2	-	TRBJ1-4
TGTGCCAGTAGTGGGCGGGCAGCTGGAAACACCATATATTTT	CASSGRAAGNTIYF	-	TRBV19	-	TRBJ1-3
TGTGCCAGCAGCCGGGGAGGGCGGGGGGTCTACACTGAAGCTTTCTTT	CASSRGGRGVYTEAFF	-	TRBV5-7	-	TRBJ1-1
TGTGCCAGCAGCACGGGACTAGCGGGAGAATACGAGCAGTACTTC	CASSTGLAGEYEQYF	-	TRBV5-4	TRBD2	TRBJ2-7
TGTGCCAGCAGTGAAAGGGGGACAGATACGCAGTATTTT	CASSERGTDTQYF	-	TRBV6-1	-	TRBJ2-3
TGTGCCAGCTCACCTATAGATACGCAGTATTTT	CASSPIDTQYF	-	TRBV18	-	TRBJ2-3
TGCGCCAGCAGCTCTCCAGGGGGCAATGGCTACACCTTC	CASSSPGGNGYTF	-	TRBV5-1	TRBD1	TRBJ1-2
TGTGCCAGCAGCTTGTCCGGGGGAGTGGAGACCCAGTACTTC	CASSLSGGVETQYF	-	TRBV5-4	-	TRBJ2-5
TGTGCCAGCAGCCAATTGAGACTAGCGGGCCGTCGATTATACGAGCAGTACTTC	CASSQLRLAGRRLYEQYF	-	TRBV14	TRBD2	TRBJ2-7
TGTGCCAGCAGCTTATCGCGGGATTCTGGTAATGAGCAGTTCTTC	CASSLSRDSGNEQFF	-	TRBV7-7	-	TRBJ2-1
TGTGCCAGCTCATCAGGGTGGACAGCTAACTATGGCTACACCTTC	CASSSGWTANYGYTF	-	TRBV18	-	TRBJ1-2
TGTGCCAGCAGCTGGACAGGGGACGAGCAGTACTTC	CASSWTGDEQYF	-	TRBV7-9	TRBD1	TRBJ2-7
TGTGCCAGCAGCCTAGACAAGTCCTACGAGCAGTACTTC	CASSLDKSYEQYF	-	TRBV13	-	TRBJ2-7
TGCGCCAGCAGACAGAGCACAGATACGCAGTATTTT	CASRQSTDTQYF	once	TRBV5-1	-	TRBJ2-3
TGCGCCAGCAGCTCGGGACAGGGGAGCTCCTACGAGCAGTACTTC	CASSSGQGSSYEQYF	-	TRBV5-1	TRBD1	TRBJ2-7
TGCGCCAGCAGCTTGGCCTTTGGGGCCAAAATTTTGCATGAGCAGTTCTTC	CASSLAFGAKILHEQFF	-	TRBV5-1	-	TRBJ2-1
TGTGCCAGCACACAGGGGTTGGGCAATCAGCCCCAGCATTTT	CASTQGLGNQPQHF	once	TRBV2	TRBD1	TRBJ1-5
TGTGCCAGCAGCCCCTACGGACAGGGGGTGGTGAATGAGCAGTTCTTC	CASSPYGQGVVNEQFF	-	TRBV9	TRBD1	TRBJ2-1
TGTGCCAGCAGTCCTGTGAGGTGGCGTGCTTACAATGAGCAGTTCTTC	CASSPVRWRAYNEQFF	-	TRBV5-8	-	TRBJ2-1
TGTGCCAGCAGCTTAACGCGAGAGGATACGCAGTATTTT	CASSLTREDTQYF	-	TRBV7-3	-	TRBJ2-3